The TCR beta chain described here comes from a study of T cell repertoires in cytomegalovirus infection. A single record per CDR3 protein comes from TCRdb applying MiXCR to the reads. Of 150,000 to 200,000 distinct CDR3 sequences listed, roughly 20% are singletons. Notes on this clonotype: The target antigen is unknown.

The CDR3 runs 13 residues. V was cut by 7 bases and J by 5 bases, with 15 bases left in between. The germline V gene encodes CDR1 SNHLY and CDR2 FYNNEI. The rearrangement joins TRBV2 to TRBJ2-7; D is unclear. This TCR was recovered from a human donor in good health (CMV status not recorded). Some clones in this sample may be carry-over from other donors' samples. The specimen was CD8+ T cells from cultured PBMCs, collected from culture after CMV antigen stimulation. This CDR3 is CASNPRRPDEQYF. CDR3 bases: TGTGCCAGCAACCCGCGGCGGCCCGACGAGCAGTACTTC.